This TCR beta chain was obtained from a study of Graves' ophthalmopathy and Graves' hyperthyroidism (dated by TCRdb to the late 2010s). About the investigation overall: Stable hyperthyroidism was defined as no progression to ophthalmopathy within 18 months of follow-up. The study used TCR beta repertoire signatures to distinguish Graves' ophthalmopathy from Graves' hyperthyroidism and to predict progression to ophthalmopathy. In total, 135 blood samples were TCR-sequenced: approximately 42 ophthalmopathy, around 75 hyperthyroidism and approximately 17 hyperthyroidism-to-ophthalmopathy patients. To explore V-J signatures that distinguish ophthalmopathy from hyperthyroidism, a discovery set of about a hundred patients was enrolled, made up of 43 with ophthalmopathy and roughly 55 with stable hyperthyroidism. The independent validation cohort included approximately 19 hyperthyroidism patients plus 17 patients who later progressed from hyperthyroidism to ophthalmopathy. In over 5 hyperthyroidism patients, the T-cell repertoire of thyroid tissue was compared with the T-cell repertoire of blood. Following sample collection, hyperthyroidism patients were given methimazole at a starting dose of 30 mg daily, and ophthalmopathy patients were given high-dose intravenous methylprednisolone. Study-wide conclusions, independent of this receptor: In validation, the model predicted ophthalmopathy progression with roughly 68% sensitivity and around 72% specificity; around twelve predicted patients were CT-confirmed with GO in a median of around 6 months. The 13-signature model separated ophthalmopathy from stable hyperthyroidism with approximately 90% sensitivity and about 84% specificity in cross-validation, and 80%/75% in the test set. Among expanded thyroid clonotypes with frequency above 0.001, most also showed up in blood, which suggests that blood repertoires may reflect the thyroid immune response. Sample size was not statistically predetermined, and group allocation was not concealed from the investigators.

Its CDR3 holds 14 amino acids, cysteine through phenylalanine. Only the CDR3 part of the read is kept: 42 bases, read in frame from the first base. For CDR1 and CDR2, the germline V gene (reference sequence) lists LNHNV and YYDKDF. V is shortened by 6 bases, J by 2 bases, and the region joining them spans 14 bases. The hyperthyroidism patients were 18 to 65 years old and newly diagnosed, with a disease duration of less than 2 months. Patients with other autoimmune diseases, uncontrolled infections, pregnancy or lactation were excluded from the study. Clinical symptoms, serum thyroxine, TRAb, thyroid ultrasound and orbital computed tomography were used for diagnosis. Total RNA was extracted with Trizol reagent and quality-checked on an Agilent 2100 Bioanalyzer. For repertoire sequencing, the TCR beta CDR3 regions were amplified from RNA transcripts. A first-round RT-PCR used HTBI primers with the Qiagen OneStep RT-PCR kit, followed by a second-round multiplex PCR, size selection and purification. Libraries were sequenced on an Illumina HiSeq2000 using paired-end 100 bp reads. Processing in the source paper ran as follows. Reads were processed with SOAPnuke, discarding reads with adapters, uncalled bases, mean Phred below 15, or no exact constant-primer or identifier match. COPE v1.2.5 was used to merge high-quality paired reads. Unique nucleotide sequences were defined as clonotypes and aligned to IMGT TRB V, D and J references using MiTCR v1.1. Only V-J combinations with frequency above 0.0001 were analysed, covering over 98% of repertoires. For each V-J combination, a TCR clonal expansion and chaos score was defined as F50 clonal expansion divided by the chaos observed in the TCRdist matrix. Welch's t-statistics and random forest were used to reduce features to over ten V-J combinations, which were fed into a naive Bayes classifier. The Morisita-Horn index was used to measure how similar the thyroid and blood repertoires were. In TCRdb, the public reads were trimmed at Q25 with fastp and aligned with MiXCR, with productive beta chains retained. One record per CDR3 amino acid sequence lists the most common genes and DNA. In this record, the V and J calls reflect TCRdb's handling and not the investigators' own analysis. The sample profile shows over a million distinct CDR3 sequences; less than 45% of them were found once. Approximately 10% of the sample comes from the top ten.

Details on this clonotype: Its antigen target is currently unknown. Base-call qualities are not available, and no considerably larger clone is one nucleotide away.

The chain joins TRBV15 to TRBJ2-7; no D gene can be assigned with confidence. The sample comprised peripheral blood or thyroid tissue (not recorded which). The TCR was taken from an adult man with Graves' hyperthyroidism. DNA sequence: TGTGCCACCAGTCCCCCGGATTCGGCCTACGAGCAGTACTTC. This yields the protein CATSPPDSAYEQYF.